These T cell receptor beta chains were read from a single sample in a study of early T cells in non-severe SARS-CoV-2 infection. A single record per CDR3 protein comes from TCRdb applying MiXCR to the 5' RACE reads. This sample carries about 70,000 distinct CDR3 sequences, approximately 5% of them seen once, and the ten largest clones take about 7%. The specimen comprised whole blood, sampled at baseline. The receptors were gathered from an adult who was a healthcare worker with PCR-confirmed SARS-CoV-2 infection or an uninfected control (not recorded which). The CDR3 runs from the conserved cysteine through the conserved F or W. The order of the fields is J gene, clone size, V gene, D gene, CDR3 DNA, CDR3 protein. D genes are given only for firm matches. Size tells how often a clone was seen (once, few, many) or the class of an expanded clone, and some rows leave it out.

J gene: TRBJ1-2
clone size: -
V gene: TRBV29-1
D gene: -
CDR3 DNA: TGCAGCGTTGAAGAGGATCCAGGGGCTAAGGGCTACACCTTC
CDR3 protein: CSVEEDPGAKGYTF

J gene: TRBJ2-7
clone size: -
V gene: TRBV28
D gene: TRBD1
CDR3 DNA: TGTGCCAGCAGCCCCGGACAGGACTACGAGCAGTACTTC
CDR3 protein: CASSPGQDYEQYF

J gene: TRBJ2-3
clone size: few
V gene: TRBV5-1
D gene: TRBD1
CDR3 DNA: TGCGCCAGCAGCACGGGGGACAGGGCGTCCACAGATACGCAGTATTTT
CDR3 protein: CASSTGDRASTDTQYF

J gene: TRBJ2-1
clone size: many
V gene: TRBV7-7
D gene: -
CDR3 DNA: TGTGCCAGCAGCTCGGACGGAGCTTTGGGTGAGCAGTTCTTC
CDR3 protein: CASSSDGALGEQFF

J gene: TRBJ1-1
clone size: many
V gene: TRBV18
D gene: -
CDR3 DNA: TGTGCCAGCTCACCGAGGGCCCGTCTGGGCACTGAAGCTTTCTTT
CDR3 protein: CASSPRARLGTEAFF

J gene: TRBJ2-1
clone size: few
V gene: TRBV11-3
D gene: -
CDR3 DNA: TGTGCCAGCAGCCGCCTGGGGGGAGCCTCCGATGAGCAGTTCTTC
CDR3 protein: CASSRLGGASDEQFF

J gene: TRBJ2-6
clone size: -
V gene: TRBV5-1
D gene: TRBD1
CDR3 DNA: TGCGCCAGCAGCTCGGGACAGTCCAGGTGGGCCAACGTCCTGACTTTC
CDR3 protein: CASSSGQSRWANVLTF

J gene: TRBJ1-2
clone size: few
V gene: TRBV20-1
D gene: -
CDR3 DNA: TGCAGTGCTAGAGAGAGACAGGAACGTGGCTATGGCTACACCTTC
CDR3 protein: CSARERQERGYGYTF

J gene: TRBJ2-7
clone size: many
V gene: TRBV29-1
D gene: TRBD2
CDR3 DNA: TGCAGCGTTGTGTGGCGGGAGGAACCCTACGAGCAGTACTTC
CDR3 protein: CSVVWREEPYEQYF

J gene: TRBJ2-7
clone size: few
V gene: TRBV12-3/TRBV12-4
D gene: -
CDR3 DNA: TGTGCCAGCGGCTCCTACGAGCAGTACTTC
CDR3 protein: CASGSYEQYF

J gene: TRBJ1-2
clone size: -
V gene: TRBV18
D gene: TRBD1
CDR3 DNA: TGTGCCAGCTCACCGACAGGGGTGAACGGAGGCTACACCTTC
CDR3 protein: CASSPTGVNGGYTF

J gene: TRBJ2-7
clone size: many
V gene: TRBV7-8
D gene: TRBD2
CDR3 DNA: TGTGCCAGCAGCTTAGGCGGGAGCGGGGAGTCGGGCGAGCAGTACTTC
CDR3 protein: CASSLGGSGESGEQYF

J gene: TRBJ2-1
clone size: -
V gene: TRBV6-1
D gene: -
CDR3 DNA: TGTGCCAGCAGTGAAAGCAGGGGACTTTACAATGAGCAGTTCTTC
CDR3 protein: CASSESRGLYNEQFF

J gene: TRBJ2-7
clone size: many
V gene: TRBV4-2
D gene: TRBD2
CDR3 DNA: TGTGCCAGCAGCCAAGTTGGCCTTTTAACCGGGACTAAAGGGGCCGAGCAGTACTTC
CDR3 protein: CASSQVGLLTGTKGAEQYF

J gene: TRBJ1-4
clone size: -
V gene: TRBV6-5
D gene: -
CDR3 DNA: TGTGCCAGCAGTCTGTCCGGTACAGAAAATGAAAAACTGTTTTTT
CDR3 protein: CASSLSGTENEKLFF

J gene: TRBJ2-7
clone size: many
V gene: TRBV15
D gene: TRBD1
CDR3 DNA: TGTGCCACCAGCAGGAGGACAGGGGTATACGAGCAGTACTTC
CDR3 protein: CATSRRTGVYEQYF

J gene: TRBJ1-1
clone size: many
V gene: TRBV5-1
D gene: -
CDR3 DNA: TGCGCCAGCAGACTGGCAGCGAACACTGAAGCTTTCTTT
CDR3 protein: CASRLAANTEAFF